This T cell receptor beta chain comes out of a study of T cell clonality in common variable immunodeficiency. This clone was observed at least ten times. Its antigen is unidentified. The CDR3 end lies 3 residues beyond the end of the read and is filled in from the germline J gene. Regarding the study as a whole: CVID subjects shared fewer TCRbeta clones than healthy controls did.

Measured with immunoSEQ multiplex PCR; TCRdb has only the in-frame clones, and not every one. This sample comprises about 40,000 clones, none seen once only. The CDR3 has 12 residues. Trimming took off 2 bases at V and 5 bases at J, with 8 bases between the two ends. CDR1 SGHRS and CDR2 YFSETQ come from the germline V gene. The chain couples TRBV5-1 to TRBJ2-7, with D perhaps matching TRBD2 (5 bases). Sequencing was performed on peripheral blood mononuclear cells. This receptor was taken from a person aged 18-70 years in good health. The CDR3 loop reads CASSFDYNEQYF. CDR3 DNA, as far as it was read: TGCGCCAGCAGCTTTGACTACAACGAG.